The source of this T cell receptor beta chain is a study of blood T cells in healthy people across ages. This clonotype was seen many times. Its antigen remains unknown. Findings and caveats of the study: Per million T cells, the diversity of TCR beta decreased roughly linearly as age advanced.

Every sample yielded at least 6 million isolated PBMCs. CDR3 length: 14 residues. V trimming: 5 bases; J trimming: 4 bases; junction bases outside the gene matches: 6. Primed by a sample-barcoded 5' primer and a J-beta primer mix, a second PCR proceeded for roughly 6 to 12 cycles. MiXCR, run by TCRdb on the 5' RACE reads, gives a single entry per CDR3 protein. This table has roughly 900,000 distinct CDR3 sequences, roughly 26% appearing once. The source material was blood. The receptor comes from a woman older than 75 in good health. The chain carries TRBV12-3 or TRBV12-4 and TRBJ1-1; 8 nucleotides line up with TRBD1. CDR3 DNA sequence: TGTGCCAGCAGTGTGCTACAGGGGGGCACTGAAGCTTTCTTT. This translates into CASSVLQGGTEAFF.